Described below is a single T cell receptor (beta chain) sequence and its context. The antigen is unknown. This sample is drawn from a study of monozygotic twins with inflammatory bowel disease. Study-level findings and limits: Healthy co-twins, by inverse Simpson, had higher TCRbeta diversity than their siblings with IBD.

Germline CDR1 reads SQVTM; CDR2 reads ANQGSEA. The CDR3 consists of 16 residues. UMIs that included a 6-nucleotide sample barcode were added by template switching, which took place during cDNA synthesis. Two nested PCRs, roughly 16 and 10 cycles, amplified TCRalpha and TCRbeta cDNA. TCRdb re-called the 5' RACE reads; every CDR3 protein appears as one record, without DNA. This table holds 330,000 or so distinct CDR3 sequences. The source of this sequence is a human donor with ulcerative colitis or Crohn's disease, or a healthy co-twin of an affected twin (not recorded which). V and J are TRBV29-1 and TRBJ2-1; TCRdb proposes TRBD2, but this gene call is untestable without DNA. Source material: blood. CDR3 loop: CSVRGLAGGSYNEQFF.